These 20 T cell receptor beta chains originate from one sample sequenced in a study of CD8 T cells in Susac syndrome (dated 2019 in TCRdb). Libraries were constructed by the immunoSEQ multiplex PCR assay. RNA was extracted using the RNeasy kit, and about 0.5 to 1 ug of the RNA was reverse transcribed with random hexamers. TCRdb reworked the public reads: Q25 trimming with fastp, MiXCR clone assembly, productive beta chains retained. For every CDR3 protein sequence, its rows merge into one entry that carries the most common genes and DNA. This sample gives tens of thousands of distinct CDR3 sequences in total; around 96% of them show up just once. The ten largest account for around 0.41% of the sample. Sequenced material: CD8+ T cells from PBMCs. The receptors were sampled from a human donor with Susac syndrome.

The chain combines TRBV15 with TRBJ1-2, with D perhaps TRBD1 (5 bases). The CDR3 is made up of 16 amino acids. Trimming took 0 bases from V and 4 from J, leaving 15 bases between them. Germline assignment: CDR1 LNHNV and CDR2 YYDKDF (reference sequence). The CDR3 coding sequence is TGTGCCACCAGCAGAGACTTCAGGGCAGGCTTCTATGGCTACACCTTC. It translates to CATSRDFRAGFYGYTF.

The CDR3 sequence: CASSFQMNTEAFF. The CDR3 coding sequence is TGTGCCAGCAGTTTTCAGATGAACACTGAAGCTTTCTTT. The genes are TRBV27 and TRBJ1-1; D not certain. The CDR3 runs 13 residues. Looked up from germline, CDR1 is MNHEY and CDR2 is SMNVEV (reference sequence). Trimming removed 3 bases from V and 0 bases from J, with 5 bases in between.

This clonotype was picked up one time. The genes are TRBV29-1 and TRBJ1-2; 7 bases fit TRBD1. V was clipped by 4 bases and J by 7 bases; unmatched bases: 9. The length of the CDR3 is 13 residues. Germline loops: CDR1 SQVTM, CDR2 ANQGSEA. The CDR3 bases are TGCAGCGTTGTACAGGGGTTGGGGTTTGGCTACACCTTC. Translation gives CSVVQGLGFGYTF. Full variable domain (remainder filled in from reference TRBV29-1 and TRBJ1-2): SAVISQKPSRDICQRGTSLTIQCQVDSQVTMMFWYRQQPGQSLTLIATANQGSEATYESGFVIDKFPISRPNLTFSTLTVSNMSPEDSSIYLCSVVQGLGFGYTFGSGTRLTVV.

The chain combines TRBV4-3 with TRBJ2-3; D unresolved. Germline loops: CDR1 LGHNA, CDR2 YSLEER. The ends were cut back, 0 bases at V and 0 bases at J, with 7 bases in the middle. The CDR3 loop spans 15 amino acids. The CDR3 region has the DNA TGCGCCAGCAGCCAAGATTACCATAGCACAGATACGCAGTATTTT. This translates into CASSQDYHSTDTQYF.

V and J are TRBV29-1 and TRBJ2-7, with D uncertain. This CDR3 spans 13 amino acids. Germline assignment: CDR1 SQVTM and CDR2 ANQGSEA. V lost 2 bases and J lost 4, with 12 bases in between. This CDR3 is CSVEFANDYEQYF. The DNA for the CDR3 is TGCAGCGTTGAATTCGCTAACGATTACGAGCAGTACTTC.

This clonotype was counted once. This chain connects TRBV20-1 to TRBJ1-1; a possible D gene is TRBD1 (5 bases). The V end was cut by 4 bases, the J end by 0 bases, with 12 bases between. The CDR3 spans 14 residues. Looked up from germline, CDR1 is DFQATT and CDR2 is SNEGSKA (reference sequence). The CDR3 loop is CSATIRGMNTEAFF. In nucleotides, the CDR3 is TGCAGTGCTACCATCCGGGGGATGAACACTGAAGCTTTCTTT.

The CDR3 DNA follows: TGTGCCTGGAGTGTAGGAACAGGGTTCGAGCAGTACTTC. Its translation is CAWSVGTGFEQYF. This rearrangement joins TRBV30 to TRBJ2-7, with D maybe TRBD1 (6 bases). The CDR3 length is 13 residues. V lost 0 bases to trimming and J lost 6 bases, with 12 bases between them. Germline CDR1 GTSNPN, CDR2 SVGIG (reference sequence).

The V and J genes are TRBV7-8 and TRBJ1-5, with D uncertain. The germline V gene has CDR1 SGHVS and CDR2 FQNEAQ. Trimming pared 1 base from V and 6 bases from J, leaving 7 bases between. The CDR3 has 13 amino acids. The CDR3 loop reads CASSLGFTQPQHF. CDR3 in DNA: TGTGCCAGCAGCTTAGGGTTCACTCAGCCCCAGCATTTT.

This chain links TRBV29-1 with TRBJ1-1; TRBD1 aligns across 7 bases. The CDR3 runs to 15 residues. The V segment lost 5 bases and the J segment 4 bases; nucleotides outside the gene matches: 13. Per germline, CDR1 SQVTM and CDR2 ANQGSEA. The DNA of the CDR3 is TGCAGCGTTAAGGCCTTAGACAGGGTCGGCACTGAAGCTTTCTTT. It specifies CSVKALDRVGTEAFF. Full variable domain (outside the CDR3, taken from reference TRBV29-1 and TRBJ1-1): SAVISQKPSRDICQRGTSLTIQCQVDSQVTMMFWYRQQPGQSLTLIATANQGSEATYESGFVIDKFPISRPNLTFSTLTVSNMSPEDSSIYLCSVKALDRVGTEAFFGQGTRLTVV.

The CDR3 DNA is TGCAGTGCTAGAGGGAGGGGCTCCTACGAGCAGTACTTC. Protein product: CSARGRGSYEQYF. The genes are TRBV20-1 and TRBJ2-7; a possible D gene is TRBD2 (6 bases). Germline V gene data show CDR1 as DFQATT and CDR2 as SNEGSKA (reference sequence). The CDR3 extends over 13 amino acids. Between the trimmed V and J ends, which lost 1 base and 0 bases, there was a span of 7 bases.

The chain is built from TRBV11-2 and TRBJ1-3; no firm D call. Deletions cut 0 bases from V and 6 bases from J, with 6 bases between. CDR3 length: 13 amino acids. In germline, CDR1 is SGHAT, CDR2 FQNNGV. Here the CDR3 reads CASSLEEENTIYF. For the CDR3, the DNA is TGTGCCAGCAGCTTAGAAGAGGAAAACACCATATATTTT.

This sequence joins TRBV7-6 and TRBJ2-7, with 7 bases identical to TRBD1. CDR3 size: 14 residues. CDR1 and CDR2 (germline): SGHVS, FNYEAQ. V trimming: 1 base; J trimming: 5 bases; junction bases outside the gene matches: 5. In DNA, the CDR3 is TGTGCCAGCAGCTTAGGACAGGGCGAGCACGAGCAGTACTTC. Translation: CASSLGQGEHEQYF.

The sample holds one count of this clonotype. CDR3 bases: TGCAGCGTTGGTGGACAAGGGCTTAAGAATGAGCAGTTCTTC. Amino acid sequence: CSVGGQGLKNEQFF. The rearrangement links TRBV29-1 to TRBJ2-1, with a weak D call TRBD1 (5 bases). The CDR3 loop spans 14 amino acids. Germline assignment: CDR1 SQVTM and CDR2 ANQGSEA. The V gene lost 4 bases and the J gene lost 7 bases, with 17 bases spanning the gap.

This clonotype is a singleton in its sample. V gene TRBV7-9 combines with J gene TRBJ2-7; tentative D call: TRBD2 (6 bases). This CDR3 spans 12 amino acids. V was pared by 5 bases and J by 7 bases, with 12 bases between. Germline-derived CDR1 and CDR2 are SEHNR and FQNEAQ (reference sequence). The CDR3 is CASSGGNWEQYV. Here the CDR3 DNA reads TGTGCCAGCAGCGGGGGGAACTGGGAGCAGTACGTC.

The chain combines TRBV4-3 with TRBJ2-1; 11 bases match TRBD2. J gave up 8 bases and V 1 base, and 1 base lay outside the gene matches. The V gene's germline CDR1 is LGHNA and CDR2 YSLEER. The CDR3 consists of 14 residues. The CDR3 nucleotides read TGCGCCAGCAGCCAAGGTAGCGGGGGGGATGAGCAGTTCTTC. Translated, it gives CASSQGSGGDEQFF.

This chain links TRBV25-1 with TRBJ1-2; no reliable D call. The CDR3 length is 14 residues. Germline V gene data show CDR1 as MGHDK and CDR2 as SYGVNS. Trimming stripped 2 bases from V and 4 bases from J, with 11 bases between. The CDR3 DNA sequence: TGTGCCAGCAGTGAAGCAAGGCCCCTCTATGGCTACACCTTC. It translates to CASSEARPLYGYTF.

The rearrangement joins TRBV27 to TRBJ2-2; TRBD1 matches 8 bases. The CDR3 has 15 residues. Germline V gene sequence: CDR1 MNHEY, CDR2 SMNVEV (reference sequence). V shed 4 bases and J 5 bases; nucleotides not matched to a gene: 6. CDR3 amino acids: CASSSIYRGTGELFF. The CDR3 coding sequence is TGTGCCAGCAGTTCCATCTACAGGGGGACCGGGGAGCTGTTTTTT.

The chain recombines TRBV7-3 with TRBJ2-1; D uncertain. V lost 1 base and J 8 bases, leaving 9 bases between the germline ends. The CDR3 runs 13 residues. Looked up from germline, CDR1 is SGHTA and CDR2 is FQGTGA. CDR3 residues: CASSLNSLDEQFF. The DNA of the CDR3 is TGTGCCAGCAGCTTAAACTCTCTCGATGAGCAGTTCTTC.

CDR3 loop: CASSFLTSGDTQYF. The CDR3 coding sequence is TGTGCCAGCAGCTTCCTGACTAGCGGAGATACGCAGTATTTT. This chain connects TRBV11-2 to TRBJ2-3, with TRBD2 identical over 9 bases. CDR1 is SGHAT and CDR2 is FQNNGV in the germline V gene. V gave up 3 bases and J gave up 5 bases; unmatched junction bases: 3. This CDR3 comprises 14 residues.

This clonotype was counted a single time. The V gene is TRBV24-1, the J gene TRBJ2-1; D unclear. The V and J ends lost 5 bases and 4 bases respectively, with 14 bases between them. This CDR3 comprises 15 residues. CDR1 KGHDR and CDR2 SFDVKD come from the germline V gene. The CDR3: CATSARFLGYNEQFF. The CDR3 nucleotides read TGTGCCACCAGTGCGAGATTCCTTGGTTACAATGAGCAGTTCTTC.